The 31 T cell receptor beta chains given below trace back to one sample, sequenced in a study of T-cell memory formation after mild COVID-19. One entry per CDR3 protein, called by TCRdb with MiXCR from the 5' RACE reads. The table lists some 110,000 distinct CDR3 sequences, 15% to 20% of them singletons. The sample consisted of PBMCs or a T cell subset sorted from them (not recorded which). The receptors were sampled from an adult woman who had mild COVID-19 (a few samples of this study predate the infection). Cell type and time point are not known.

This clonotype came up a few times. The chain uses TRBV20-1 and TRBJ2-5, with D perhaps TRBD2 (6 bases). In germline, CDR1 is DFQATT, CDR2 SNEGSKA (reference sequence). This CDR3 spans 15 amino acids. V lost 6 bases and J 0 bases, leaving 17 bases between the germline ends. Here the CDR3 DNA reads TGCAGTGCCGGAGACCGGGAGCTGTACCAAGAGACCCAGTACTTC. Amino acids: CSAGDRELYQETQYF.

The V gene is TRBV3-1, the J gene TRBJ1-5; D is perhaps TRBD1 (5 bases). Trimming took 3 bases from V and 5 from J, leaving 11 bases between them. Germline-derived CDR1 and CDR2 are LGHDT and YNNKEL (reference sequence). The CDR3 runs 14 residues. The CDR3 nucleotides read TGTGCCAGCAGCCAGCAGGGTTCGGATCAGCCCCAGCATTTT. This translates into CASSQQGSDQPQHF.

This clonotype has more than one count but fewer than ten. The genes are TRBV20-1 and TRBJ2-7, with 11 bases identical to TRBD2. The V gene end was trimmed by 0 bases and the J gene end by 7 bases; junction bases not matched to a gene: 5. This CDR3 contains 14 residues. From germline, CDR1 is DFQATT and CDR2 SNEGSKA (reference sequence). The CDR3 nucleotides are TGCAGTGCTAGAGAACTAGCGGGAGTTAGTGAGCAGTACTTC. Protein product: CSARELAGVSEQYF.

V is TRBV6-4 and J is TRBJ2-1, with 10 nucleotides matching TRBD2. J gave up 6 bases and V 5 bases, and 7 bases lay outside the gene matches. The CDR3 is made up of 15 amino acids. CDR1 is MRHNA and CDR2 is SNTAGT in the germline V gene. The CDR3 region is CASSSLAGEGNEQFF. The CDR3, as DNA: TGTGCCAGCAGTAGCCTAGCGGGAGAGGGCAATGAGCAGTTCTTC.

The J gene is TRBJ2-1, the V gene TRBV4-3, with 8 bases that match TRBD1. Germline loops: CDR1 LGHNA, CDR2 YSLEER. Unmatched junction bases numbered 20, after V lost 0 bases and J lost 7 bases. This CDR3 has 20 residues. The CDR3 spells CASSQDRWDSDREWVNEQFF. The CDR3 nucleotides read TGCGCCAGCAGCCAAGATCGATGGGACTCGGACAGGGAATGGGTAAATGAGCAGTTCTTC.

This clonotype was observed a handful of times. J is TRBJ1-1 and V is TRBV10-3, with 7 bases fitting TRBD1. This CDR3 has 17 amino acids. V lost 3 bases to trimming and J lost 3 bases; unmatched junction nucleotides: 13. The germline CDR1 and CDR2 sequences are ENHRY and SYGVKD. CDR3 sequence (DNA): TGTGCCATCAGTGACCTTCGTGCTGAAAGGGGGCACACTGAAGCTTTCTTT. Amino acids: CAISDLRAERGHTEAFF.

This clonotype has just a few counts. The V gene is TRBV5-4, the J gene TRBJ1-2; 8 nucleotides agree with TRBD1. The CDR3 extends over 14 amino acids. Germline CDR1 reads SGHNT; CDR2 reads YYREEE (reference sequence). Trimming took 4 bases from V and 3 from J; bases not matched to a gene: 5. CDR3 sequence: CASSHPTGDYGYTF. The DNA for the CDR3 is TGTGCCAGCAGCCACCCGACAGGGGACTATGGCTACACCTTC.

The chain employs TRBV6-5 and TRBJ1-1; TRBD1 is a possible D gene (5 bases). Germline CDR1 is MNHEY and CDR2 is SVGAGI. This CDR3 is 15 amino acids long. Trimming removed 6 bases at V and 3 bases at J, with 17 bases between. The CDR3, as DNA: TGTGCCAGCAGAGACGAAGGGGAGAGGGACACTGAAGCTTTCTTT. As protein: CASRDEGERDTEAFF.

The table lists this clonotype with a few counts. This rearrangement joins TRBV7-6 to TRBJ2-3; D remains ambiguous. Germline V gene sequence: CDR1 SGHVS, CDR2 FNYEAQ. V was trimmed by 4 bases and J by 8 bases, leaving 16 bases between them. This CDR3 spans 14 amino acids. CDR3 residues: CASSSGGSLGTQYF. The CDR3 bases are TGTGCCAGCAGCTCCGGTGGCAGCTTGGGTACGCAGTATTTT.

This clonotype showed up just once. Written as DNA, the CDR3 is TGCGCCAGCAGCCAGCGGCGGGGGGGGCAAGTAATAAAAGAAGCTTTCTTT. As protein: CASSQRRGGQVIKEAFF. The chain couples TRBV4-3 to TRBJ1-1; possibly TRBD1 for D (6 bases). The CDR3 has 17 residues. V lost 3 bases and J lost 8, with 25 bases in between. Germline V gene lookup returns CDR1 LGHNA and CDR2 YSLEER.

The chain combines TRBV6-6 with TRBJ2-7, with TRBD1 matching 8 bases. CDR1 and CDR2 (germline): MNHNY, SVGAGI (reference sequence). With 2 bases clipped from V and 0 bases from J, the junction kept 3 bases outside the gene matches. There are 15 residues in the CDR3. The CDR3 protein is CASSYGDRSSYEQYF. DNA of the CDR3: TGTGCCAGCAGTTACGGGGACAGGAGCTCCTACGAGCAGTACTTC.

The J gene is TRBJ2-3, the V gene TRBV20-1; D is unresolved. The CDR3 spans 12 residues. CDR1 and CDR2 from the germline V gene are DFQATT and SNEGSKA (reference sequence). V was shortened by 1 base and J by 3 bases, with 5 bases between the two germline ends. DNA of the CDR3: TGCAGTGCTAGAGGTATAACAGATACGCAGTATTTT. Its protein product is CSARGITDTQYF.

V and J are TRBV6-2 or TRBV6-3 and TRBJ2-2, with D uncertain. CDR1 and CDR2 (germline): MNHEY, SVGEGT. The CDR3 has 17 amino acids. V shed 6 bases and J shed 1 base, with 18 bases lying between them. CDR3 amino acids: CASRITVESLNTGELFF. The DNA of the CDR3 is TGTGCCAGCAGAATTACGGTGGAATCCCTGAACACCGGGGAGCTGTTTTTT.

The chain combines TRBV30 with TRBJ2-1; D is possibly TRBD2 (6 bases). The CDR3 runs to 15 residues. V dropped 0 bases and J dropped 0 bases, with 9 bases sitting between them. Germline values: CDR1 GTSNPN, CDR2 SVGIG (reference sequence). This CDR3 reads CAWSVGLSSYNEQFF. The CDR3 region has the DNA TGTGCCTGGAGTGTAGGACTAAGCTCCTACAATGAGCAGTTCTTC.

V and J are TRBV5-1 and TRBJ2-3; tentative D call: TRBD2 (5 bases). The germline CDR1 and CDR2 sequences are SGHRS and YFSETQ. V was shortened by 2 bases and J by 7 bases, with 8 bases between the two germline ends. The CDR3 covers 12 residues. DNA of the CDR3: TGCGCCAGCAGCTTCGGGAAAAATACGCAGTATTTT. This codes for CASSFGKNTQYF.

This clonotype has more than one count but fewer than ten. This chain uses TRBV20-1 with TRBJ1-1; perhaps TRBD1 as D (5 bases). The CDR3 loop spans 17 amino acids. Germline V gene sequence: CDR1 DFQATT, CDR2 SNEGSKA (reference sequence). CDR3 residues: CSHRVGEERGEKGEFFF. CDR3 nucleotide sequence: TGCAGCCATAGGGTAGGGGAGGAACGGGGTGAGAAAGGGGAGTTTTTCTTT.

This chain uses TRBV5-6 with TRBJ1-1, with 10 bases identical to TRBD1. The V gene end was trimmed by 0 bases and the J gene end by 3 bases; junction bases not matched to a gene: 5. The CDR3 has 16 amino acids. Germline loops: CDR1 SGHDT, CDR2 YYEEEE. The CDR3 region has the DNA TGTGCCAGCAGCTTGGTACCGGGACAGGGGTACACTGAAGCTTTCTTT. It yields the protein CASSLVPGQGYTEAFF. The whole variable domain, remainder taken from reference TRBV5-6 and TRBJ1-1, is DAGVTQSPTHLIKTRGQQVTLRCSPKSGHDTVSWYQQALGQGPQFIFQYYEEEERQRGNFPDRFSGHQFPNYSSELNVNALLLGDSALYLCASSLVPGQGYTEAFFGQGTRLTVV.

The chain joins TRBV27 to TRBJ2-7; no clear D. Germline V gives CDR1 MNHEY, CDR2 SMNVEV (reference sequence). V shed 0 bases and J shed 3 bases, with 15 bases lying between them. This CDR3 is built from 16 residues. CDR3 region: CASSLSTAAIYYEQYF. CDR3 nucleotides: TGTGCCAGCAGTTTATCGACGGCAGCCATATACTACGAGCAGTACTTC.

There are a few counts of this clonotype. J is TRBJ1-6 and V is TRBV9, with 10 bases fitting TRBD1. After removal of 0 bases from V and 14 bases from J, the junction contained 8 bases not matched to a gene. CDR3 size: 15 residues. CDR1 is SGDLS, CDR2 YYNGEE, per germline. The CDR3 nucleotides read TGTGCCAGCAGCGTAGCTCCGGGACAGGGGTTATCCCTCCACTTT. This translates into CASSVAPGQGLSLHF.

This clonotype occurred a few times. The rearrangement joins TRBV20-1 to TRBJ2-7; 7 bases map to TRBD1. Germline lookup yields CDR1 DFQATT and CDR2 SNEGSKA (reference sequence). The CDR3 is 13 amino acids. V shed 8 bases, J shed 2 bases, and the junction held 9 bases outside the gene matches. CDR3 amino acids: CSLLDRAAYEQYF. Here the CDR3 DNA reads TGCAGTTTGCTTGACAGGGCGGCCTACGAGCAGTACTTC.

This clonotype was observed a handful of times. The chain joins TRBV5-1 to TRBJ2-1; TRBD2 aligns across 9 bases. This CDR3 has 14 amino acids. Germline V gene data show CDR1 as SGHRS and CDR2 as YFSETQ. V was pared by 4 bases and J by 5 bases, with 4 bases of the junction left unmatched. CDR3 residues: CASSPTSGDNEQFF. As DNA, the CDR3 is TGCGCCAGCAGCCCGACTAGCGGCGACAATGAGCAGTTCTTC.

J is TRBJ1-2 and V is TRBV30; 7 nucleotides match TRBD1. CDR1 and CDR2 (germline): GTSNPN, SVGIG (reference sequence). This CDR3 contains 16 residues. Trimming removed 4 bases from V and 4 bases from J; junction bases left unmatched: 15. The CDR3 spells CAWKPRQGGDGYGYTF. CDR3 bases: TGTGCCTGGAAACCCCGACAGGGAGGGGATGGCTATGGCTACACCTTC.

J is TRBJ2-7 and V is TRBV27, with 12 bases fitting TRBD1. Germline CDR1 and CDR2: MNHEY and SMNVEV (reference sequence). The CDR3 runs 14 residues. V gave up 2 bases and J gave up 10 bases; unmatched junction bases: 6. The CDR3, as DNA: TGTGCCAGCAGTTTAAGGGACAGGGGGCACACACAGTACTTC. Residues: CASSLRDRGHTQYF.

There are a few counts of this clonotype. The chain recombines TRBV4-1 with TRBJ2-3; tentatively, D is TRBD2 (5 bases). Germline V gene lookup returns CDR1 MGHRA and CDR2 YSYEKL. The CDR3 contains 16 residues. The V end was cut by 1 base, the J end by 2 bases, with 13 bases between. DNA of the CDR3: TGCGCCAGCAGCCAAGTCCCCCCCCTAGCCACAGATACGCAGTATTTT. Translating it yields CASSQVPPLATDTQYF.

The chain uses TRBV5-1 and TRBJ2-1; 8 bases match TRBD2. Germline assignment: CDR1 SGHRS and CDR2 YFSETQ. The CDR3 loop spans 19 amino acids. V lost 0 bases and J lost 3; bases outside the gene matches: 14. As DNA, the CDR3 is TGCGCCAGCAGCTTGGGGAACCGGGGGGGGTCCCTCGGCTACAATGAGCAGTTCTTC. Translation: CASSLGNRGGSLGYNEQFF.

This CDR3 is CASSQSGPKNTEAFF. The CDR3 DNA follows: TGCGCCAGCAGTCAATCAGGGCCCAAAAACACTGAAGCTTTCTTT. This sequence joins TRBV23-1 and TRBJ1-1; D call uncertain. TRBV23-1 is given ORF status, its function remaining uncertain. The CDR3 is made up of 15 amino acids. With 0 bases removed from V and 2 bases from J, the gap between germline ends came to 10 bases.

This clonotype showed up many times. The chain has TRBV7-8 and TRBJ2-7; tentatively, D is TRBD2 (6 bases). The CDR3 consists of 13 residues. CDR1 is SGHVS and CDR2 is FQNEAQ in the germline V gene. Deletions cut 2 bases from V and 1 base from J, with 6 bases between. This CDR3 reads CASSLRESYEQYF. The CDR3 DNA follows: TGTGCCAGCAGCTTACGGGAGTCCTACGAGCAGTACTTC.

This sequence joins TRBV12-3 or TRBV12-4 and TRBJ2-5; D remains ambiguous. The CDR3 has 16 residues. Trimming removed 5 bases from V and 5 bases from J, with 21 bases in between. The CDR3 reads CASSLGMVQDAETQYF. In DNA form, the CDR3 reads TGTGCCAGCAGTCTGGGTATGGTCCAGGATGCGGAGACCCAGTACTTC.

The rearrangement links TRBV6-6 to TRBJ1-1, with D uncertain. Per germline, CDR1 MNHNY and CDR2 SVGAGI (reference sequence). Trimming took off 2 bases at V and 2 bases at J, with 15 bases between the two ends. This CDR3 has 16 amino acids. The CDR3 DNA is TGTGCCAGCAGTTACGGGTATCGGGCCGTCAACACTGAAGCTTTCTTT. It yields the protein CASSYGYRAVNTEAFF.

This chain joins TRBV7-3 and TRBJ2-1; 11 positions match TRBD2. Germline assignment: CDR1 SGHTA and CDR2 FQGTGA. The CDR3 loop spans 15 amino acids. Trimming removed 5 bases from V and 5 bases from J; junction bases left unmatched: 5. CDR3 bases: TGTGCCAGCAGCCTTCTAGCGGGGGGCAACAATGAGCAGTTCTTC. It encodes CASSLLAGGNNEQFF.

This sequence joins TRBV11-1 and TRBJ2-3; D not resolved. Trimming cost V 5 bases and J 6 bases, with 12 bases left between them. Per germline, CDR1 SGHAT and CDR2 FQDESV (reference sequence). The CDR3 contains 13 residues. CDR3 residues: CASSLMTLDTQYF. Written as DNA, the CDR3 is TGTGCCAGCAGCCTAATGACCCTGGATACGCAGTATTTT.